This T cell receptor beta chain was profiled in a study of blood T cell repertoires in COVID-19. At the level of the study: Sites in the United States, Italy and Spain provided acute and convalescent COVID-19 samples. PBMCs, B-cell-depleted T cells, or T cells provided the cDNA or gDNA that made up the material.

In the source study's methods: Quantification of nucleated cells was approximated via reference gene primer amplification. Repertoires were generated with immunoSEQ multiplex PCR, while TCRdb's copy carries only in-frame clones and drops some. That table is the source of V, J and clone size, and D and trimming were worked out from the DNA. The sample lists 150,000 or so clones; 85% were seen once. From germline, CDR1 is SGHRS and CDR2 YFSETQ. The ends lost 3 bases at V and 7 bases at J; junction bases unmatched: 11. CDR3 size: 16 residues. The receptor was derived from a human donor with acute or convalescent COVID-19. The donor label of this sample is uncertain. Sequenced sample: peripheral blood. The chain uses TRBV5-1 and TRBJ1-4; TRBD1 matches at 8 bases. CDR3 nucleotides: TGCGCCAGCAGCTCAGTATTGGACAGGGTGGGTGAAAAACTGTTTTTT. Amino acids: CASSSVLDRVGEKLFF.